This T cell receptor (beta chain) derives from a study of blood T cell repertoires in COVID-19. Study in general: Two negative PCRs, clearance, or symptom resolution were required of recovered Cohort 3 donors. Donors in the United States, Italy and Spain gave samples during acute or convalescent COVID-19.

Trimming removed 0 bases from V and 0 bases from J; junction bases left unmatched: 12. Germline V CDR1 and CDR2: KGHDR, SFDVKD. This CDR3 has 20 residues. Measured with immunoSEQ multiplex PCR; TCRdb has only the in-frame clones, and not every one. The sample shows a few hundred thousand clones, around 90% of them seen only once. Participant ages covered roughly 18 to 89 years across 24 US areas. This clone came up a few times. The receptor was derived from a woman in her sixties or seventies in a cohort exposed to, infected with or recovered from COVID-19 (not recorded which). Input material: PBMCs or T cells enriched from blood (not recorded which). V gene TRBV24-1 combines with J gene TRBJ2-2; 7 nucleotides align to TRBD1. The CDR3 region is CATSDLHGTALLANTGELFF. DNA of the CDR3: TGTGCCACCAGTGATTTGCATGGGACAGCCCTTCTCGCGAACACCGGGGAGCTGTTTTTT.